This T cell receptor beta chain comes out of a study of blood T cell repertoires in COVID-19. The V end lost 5 bases, the J end lost 8 bases, and 16 bases lay between the germline ends. This CDR3 comprises 14 residues. Germline V gene data show CDR1 as SGHTA and CDR2 as FQGTGA. As handled by the study authors: Amplifying reference gene primers gave estimates of nucleated cell counts. TCRdb keeps only in-frame clones here, not all; method: immunoSEQ multiplex PCR. D and trimming were read from the DNA, whereas the V and J calls and clone size are those reported in that table. The data show roughly 300,000 clones, with 85% seen just once and roughly 15% held by the top ten.

This rearrangement joins TRBV7-3 to TRBJ2-1, with D uncertain. The source is a human donor in a cohort sampled during active COVID-19. What was sequenced was peripheral blood. CDR3 loop: CASSAGTTVDEQFF. The CDR3 coding sequence is TGTGCCAGCAGCGCCGGTACTACGGTCGATGAGCAGTTCTTC.